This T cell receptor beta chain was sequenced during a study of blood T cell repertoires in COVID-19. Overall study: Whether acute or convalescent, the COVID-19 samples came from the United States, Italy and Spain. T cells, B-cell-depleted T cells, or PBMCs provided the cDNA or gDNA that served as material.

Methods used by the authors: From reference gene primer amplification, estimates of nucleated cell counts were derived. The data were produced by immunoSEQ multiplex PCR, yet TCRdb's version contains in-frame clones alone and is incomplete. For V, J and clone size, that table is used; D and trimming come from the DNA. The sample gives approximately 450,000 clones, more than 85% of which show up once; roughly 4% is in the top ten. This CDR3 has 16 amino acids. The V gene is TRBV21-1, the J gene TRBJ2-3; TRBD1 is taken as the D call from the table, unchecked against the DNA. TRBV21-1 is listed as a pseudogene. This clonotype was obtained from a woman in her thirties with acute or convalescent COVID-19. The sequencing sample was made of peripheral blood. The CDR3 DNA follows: TGTGCCAGCAGCCCTAACAGGGGGGTTTTCACAGATACGCAGTATTTT. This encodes CASSPNRGVFTDTQYF.